Below, 9 T cell receptor beta chains from the same sample are listed, as sequenced in a study of T cells after yellow fever vaccination. Via MiXCR, TCRdb re-called the 5' RACE reads, giving one row per CDR3 protein. The data contain 100,000 to 150,000 distinct CDR3 sequences, approximately 7% of them singletons. The specimen comprised CD4+ T cells sorted from PBMCs, sampled 10 to 11 days after the first yellow fever vaccination. These TCRs come from a man between 18 and 35 years old who received the YFV17D yellow fever vaccine.

This clonotype was observed many times. The V gene is TRBV6-2 or TRBV6-3, the J gene TRBJ2-2, with no clear D. This CDR3 region has 14 residues. CDR1 is MNHEY, CDR2 SVGEGT, per germline. Trimming took off 2 bases at V and 6 bases at J, with 10 bases between the two ends. The CDR3 nucleotides read TGTGCCAGCAGTTACAACAAGCATTCCGGGGAGCTGTTTTTT. It is translated as CASSYNKHSGELFF.

This clonotype was counted ten times or more. This chain joins TRBV25-1 and TRBJ1-3; D is uncertain. This CDR3 has 10 amino acids. Germline V gene sequence: CDR1 MGHDK, CDR2 SYGVNS. The V gene lost 8 bases and the J gene lost 6 bases, with 5 bases spanning the gap. DNA of the CDR3: TGTGCCAGCGGAGTAAACACCATATATTTT. Amino acids: CASGVNTIYF.

This clonotype was detected many times. CDR3 DNA: TGTGCCGCAGCGGTACAGAACACAGATACGCAGTATTTT. This codes for CAAAVQNTDTQYF. V usage is TRBV4-2 and J usage is TRBJ2-3, with TRBD2 as a possible D gene (5 bases). Trimming pared 11 bases from V and 2 bases from J, leaving 14 bases between. CDR1 is LGHNA, CDR2 YNFKEQ, per germline. This CDR3 has 13 residues.

V gene TRBV20-1 combines with J gene TRBJ2-2; 12 bases agree with TRBD2. This CDR3 spans 17 amino acids. V shed 3 bases and J 5 bases; nucleotides not matched to a gene: 10. Germline CDR1 reads DFQATT; CDR2 reads SNEGSKA (reference sequence). The CDR3 protein is CSASHPSGGARTGELFF. As DNA, the CDR3 is TGCAGTGCTAGCCACCCTAGCGGGGGGGCCCGGACCGGGGAGCTGTTTTTT.

This clonotype was counted at least ten times. The chain's CDR3 is CASSTNDGGANEQFF. In DNA, the CDR3 is TGTGCCAGCAGCACCAACGACGGGGGGGCCAATGAGCAGTTCTTC. This chain connects TRBV4-2 to TRBJ2-1; 8 positions agree with TRBD2. V gave up 5 bases and J gave up 6 bases; unmatched junction bases: 9. CDR3 length: 15 amino acids. Germline assignment: CDR1 LGHNA and CDR2 YNFKEQ.

This clonotype has at least ten counts. The chain couples TRBV5-1 to TRBJ2-2; a weak D match, TRBD1 (7 bases). From germline, CDR1 is SGHRS and CDR2 YFSETQ. V was clipped by 5 bases and J by 1 base, with 15 bases between them. The CDR3 is made up of 16 amino acids. CDR3 residues: CASRTRQGGNTGELFF. As DNA, the CDR3 is TGCGCCAGCAGGACACGACAGGGAGGGAACACCGGGGAGCTGTTTTTT.

This clonotype has at least ten counts. The rearrangement joins TRBV25-1 to TRBJ2-3, with 8 nucleotides matching TRBD1. The CDR3 covers 15 residues. Losses at the gene ends were 2 bases for V and 2 bases for J; bases not matched to a gene: 3. Germline V gene data show CDR1 as MGHDK and CDR2 as SYGVNS. CDR3 sequence: CASSEVGQDTDTQYF. DNA of the CDR3: TGTGCCAGCAGTGAAGTGGGACAGGACACAGATACGCAGTATTTT.

Comments on this clonotype: This clone may be a read error of a much larger clone one base away. CDR3 sequence: CASSKAPYGGKCTGELFF. DNA for the CDR3: TGTGCCAGCAGCAAAGCACCTTACGGAGGGAAGTGCACCGGGGAGCTGTTTTTT. This chain joins TRBV21-1 and TRBJ2-2; TRBD2 is the table's D call, not checked against the DNA. TRBV21-1 is a recognized pseudogene. This CDR3 region has 18 residues.

This clonotype was seen many times. The CDR3 region is CASSSGLAETQYF. DNA for the CDR3: TGCGCCAGCAGCTCTGGACTAGCAGAGACCCAGTACTTC. The chain uses TRBV5-1 and TRBJ2-5, with 8 bases that match TRBD2. The CDR3 covers 13 residues. CDR1 is SGHRS and CDR2 is YFSETQ in the germline V gene. The V and J ends lost 3 bases and 4 bases, in that order; junction bases with no gene match: 2.